Listed here is a single TCR beta chain. Its antigen is unknown. This same CDR3 is encoded by further DNA sequences in the sample. The data were taken from a study of shared clonotypes between healthy human individuals. Findings and caveats of the study: Exclusively blood specimens were collected; tissue repertoires likely differ.

Method: immunoSEQ multiplex PCR; TCRdb's copy keeps in-frame clones and lacks some. Among 2.5 million or so clones listed, roughly nine tenths were seen once. V lost 4 bases and J lost 5, with 6 bases in between. Germline CDR1 and CDR2: SGHRS and YFSETQ. The CDR3 spans 12 residues. The sequencing input was naive CD4+ T cells sorted from blood. Indicated subset: CD45RA+ positively selected. The sequence was obtained from a man aged 18 to 29 in good health. This chain uses TRBV5-1 with TRBJ2-2; the D is unclear. Written as DNA, the CDR3 is TGCGCCAGCAGCCAAGATACCGGGGAGCTGTTTTTT. Protein product: CASSQDTGELFF.